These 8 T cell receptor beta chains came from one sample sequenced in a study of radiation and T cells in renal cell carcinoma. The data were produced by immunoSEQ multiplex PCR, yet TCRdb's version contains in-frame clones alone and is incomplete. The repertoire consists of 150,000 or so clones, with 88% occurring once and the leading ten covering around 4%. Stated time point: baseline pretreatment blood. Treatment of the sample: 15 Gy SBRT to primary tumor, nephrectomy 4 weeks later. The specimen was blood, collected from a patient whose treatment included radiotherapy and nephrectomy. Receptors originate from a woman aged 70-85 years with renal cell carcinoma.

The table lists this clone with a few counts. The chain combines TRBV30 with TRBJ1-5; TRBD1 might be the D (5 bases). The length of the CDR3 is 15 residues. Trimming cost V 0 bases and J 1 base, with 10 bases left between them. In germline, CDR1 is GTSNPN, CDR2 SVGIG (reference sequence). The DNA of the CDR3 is TGTGCCTGGAGTGTACAGGTAAAAAGCAATCAGCCCCAGCATTTT. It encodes CAWSVQVKSNQPQHF.

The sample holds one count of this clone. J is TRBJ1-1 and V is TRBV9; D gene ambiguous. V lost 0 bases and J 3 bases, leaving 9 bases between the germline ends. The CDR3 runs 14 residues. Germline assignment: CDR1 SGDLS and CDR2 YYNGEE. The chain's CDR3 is CASSVAGRDTEAFF. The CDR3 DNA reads TGTGCCAGCAGCGTAGCGGGCCGCGACACTGAAGCTTTCTTT.

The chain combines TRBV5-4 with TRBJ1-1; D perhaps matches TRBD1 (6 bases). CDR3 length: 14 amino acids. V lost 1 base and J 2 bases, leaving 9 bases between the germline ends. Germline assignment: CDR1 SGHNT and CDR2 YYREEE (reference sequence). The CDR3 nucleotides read TGTGCCAGCAGCTTGTGGGGGCTCAACACTGAAGCTTTCTTT. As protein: CASSLWGLNTEAFF.

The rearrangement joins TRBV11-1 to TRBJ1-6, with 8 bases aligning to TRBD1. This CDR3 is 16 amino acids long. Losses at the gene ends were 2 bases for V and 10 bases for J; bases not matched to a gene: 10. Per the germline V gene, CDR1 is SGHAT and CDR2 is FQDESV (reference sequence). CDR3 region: CASSLSRTGLGSPLHF. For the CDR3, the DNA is TGTGCCAGCAGCTTATCAAGGACAGGGTTAGGATCACCCCTCCACTTT.

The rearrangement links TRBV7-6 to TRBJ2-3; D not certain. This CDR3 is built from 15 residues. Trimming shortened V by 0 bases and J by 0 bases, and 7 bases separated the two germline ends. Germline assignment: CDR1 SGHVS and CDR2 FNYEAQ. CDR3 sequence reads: CASSLAAASTDTQYF. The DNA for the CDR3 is TGTGCCAGCAGCTTAGCGGCGGCTAGCACAGATACGCAGTATTTT.

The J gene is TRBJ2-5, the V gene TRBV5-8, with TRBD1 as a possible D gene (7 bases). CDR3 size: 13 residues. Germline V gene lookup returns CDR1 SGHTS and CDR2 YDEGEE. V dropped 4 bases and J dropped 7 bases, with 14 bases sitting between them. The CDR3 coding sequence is TGTGCCAGCAGCCAGATGGAGGGGGCGACCCAGTACTTC. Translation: CASSQMEGATQYF.

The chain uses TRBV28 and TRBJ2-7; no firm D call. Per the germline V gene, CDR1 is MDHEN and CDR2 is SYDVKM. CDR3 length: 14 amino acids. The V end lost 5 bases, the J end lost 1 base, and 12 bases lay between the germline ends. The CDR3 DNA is TGTGCCAGCAGTCCCCGGACCGGTTCCTACGAGCAGTACTTC. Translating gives CASSPRTGSYEQYF. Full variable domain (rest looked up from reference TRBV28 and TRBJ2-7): DVKVTQSSRYLVKRTGEKVFLECVQDMDHENMFWYRQDPGLGLRLIYFSYDVKMKEKGDIPEGYSVSREKKERFSLILESASTNQTSMYLCASSPRTGSYEQYFGPGTRLTVT.

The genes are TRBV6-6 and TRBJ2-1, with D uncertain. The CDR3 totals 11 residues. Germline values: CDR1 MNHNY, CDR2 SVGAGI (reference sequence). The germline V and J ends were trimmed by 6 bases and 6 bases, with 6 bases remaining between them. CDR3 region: CASSPSNEQFF. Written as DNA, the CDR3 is TGTGCCAGCAGCCCTTCCAATGAGCAGTTCTTC.